One TCR beta chain is described in this entry. Its matching antigen is unknown. The data were taken from a study of beta chain features in type 1 diabetes. The ends lost 6 bases at V and 6 bases at J; junction bases unmatched: 11. The CDR3 runs to 15 residues. CDR1 is MNHEY and CDR2 is SMNVEV in the germline V gene (reference sequence). Investigators reverse transcribed all isolated RNA, so they sequenced expressed TCRB transcripts. A few million reads were obtained on average from naive, central memory and regulatory T cell samples. The data were produced by immunoSEQ multiplex PCR, yet TCRdb's version contains in-frame clones alone and is incomplete. The table includes about 150,000 clones, 10% detected once. Study observations and caveats: When Type 1 diabetes patients were examined, their TCRB CDR3s proved moderately but significantly shorter in all four CD4+ subsets. Fewer insertions but more deletions were seen at VDJ junctions in type 1 diabetes patients.

The clonotype was recovered from a man aged 25 to 40 with type 1 diabetes. The gene calls are TRBV27 and TRBJ1-5, with 7 bases that match TRBD1. The sequenced sample consisted of central memory CD4+ T cells from blood. CDR3 nucleotides: TGTGCCAGCAGCCCGACAGGGCGGGAGGGTCAGCCCCAGCATTTT. It translates to CASSPTGREGQPQHF.